Presented here are 27 T cell receptor beta chains from one specimen sequenced in a study of memory CD4+ T cells and cytomegalovirus serostatus. The sort gate was single viable CD3+CD4+CD8-CD45RO+ cells for memory CD4+ T cells. Profiled with immunoSEQ multiplex PCR; TCRdb holds only in-frame clones, not every one. The sample contains 65,000 to 95,000 clones, 80% of which appear only once. Input material: memory CD4+ T cells from blood. The receptor source for this set is an adult in good health and CMV-seronegative.

In this sample, this clone turned up once. The V and J genes are TRBV6-1 and TRBJ1-5; 7 positions agree with TRBD1. Per germline, CDR1 MNHNS and CDR2 SASEGT. The CDR3 spans 13 residues. V was clipped by 5 bases and J by 5 bases; unmatched bases: 3. The chain's CDR3 is CASSLTGYQPQHF. The CDR3 DNA follows: TGTGCCAGCAGTCTGACAGGGTATCAGCCCCAGCATTTT.

The rearrangement links TRBV25-1 to TRBJ1-2, with D unclear. This CDR3 contains 15 residues. Trimming took off 2 bases at V and 8 bases at J, with 18 bases between the two ends. Germline V CDR1 and CDR2: MGHDK, SYGVNS. The CDR3 coding sequence is TGTGCCAGCAGTGAAGAGTGGGCTGAGGTGAGAGGCTACACCTTC. Residues: CASSEEWAEVRGYTF.

The rearrangement links TRBV11-3 to TRBJ2-6, with 7 positions matching TRBD2. V dropped 5 bases and J dropped 2; count of bases not matched to a gene: 3. The CDR3 runs 15 residues. CDR1 and CDR2 (germline): SGHNT, YENEEA. The CDR3 sequence is CASSTRGAGANVLTF. The DNA for the CDR3 is TGTGCCAGCAGCACTCGGGGGGCTGGGGCCAACGTCCTGACTTTC.

The V call is TRBV19, the J call TRBJ1-5; D is uncertain. V lost 1 base to trimming and J lost 3 bases, with 10 bases between them. CDR1 is LNHDA, CDR2 SQIVND, per germline (reference sequence). There are 15 residues in the CDR3. For the CDR3, the DNA is TGTGCCAGTAGTATAGCGCAGTCAAACAATCAGCCCCAGCATTTT. It is translated as CASSIAQSNNQPQHF.

The V gene is TRBV5-6, the J gene TRBJ1-4; D may be TRBD1 (6 bases). Germline V gene data show CDR1 as SGHDT and CDR2 as YYEEEE. Trimming took off 3 bases at V and 2 bases at J, with 11 bases between the two ends. The CDR3 is 15 amino acids. This CDR3 is CASSWITGTNEKLFF. The DNA of the CDR3 is TGTGCCAGCAGCTGGATAACAGGGACTAATGAAAAACTGTTTTTT.

The chain couples TRBV5-5 to TRBJ2-1; D is perhaps TRBD1 or TRBD2 (5 bases each). V was cut by 4 bases and J by 4 bases, with 12 bases left in between. The CDR3 sequence is 14 residues long. The germline V gene has CDR1 SGHKS and CDR2 YYEKEE (reference sequence). The CDR3 DNA reads TGTGCCAGCAGCACCGGGACGATATACAATGAGCAGTTCTTC. It specifies CASSTGTIYNEQFF.

In this sample, this clone turned up once. The rearrangement uses TRBV7-3 and TRBJ1-1; 7 bases agree with TRBD1. V dropped 5 bases and J dropped 5; count of bases not matched to a gene: 5. CDR1 and CDR2 (germline): SGHTA, FQGTGA. There are 13 residues in the CDR3. CDR3 nucleotides: TGTGCCAGCAGCAGACAGGGTCGTACTGAAGCTTTCTTT. Residues: CASSRQGRTEAFF. Looking up the rest from reference TRBV7-3 and TRBJ1-1 gives the full variable domain: GAGVSQTPSNKVTEKGKYVELRCDPISGHTALYWYRQSLGQGPEFLIYFQGTGAADDSGLPNDRFFAVRPEGSVSTLKIQRTERGDSAVYLCASSRQGRTEAFFGQGTRLTVV.

The count of this clone is one. V usage is TRBV11-2 and J usage is TRBJ2-5, with D unresolved. The CDR3 is 13 residues long. V was shortened by 5 bases and J by 4 bases, with 11 bases between the two germline ends. The germline gives CDR1 SGHAT, CDR2 FQNNGV. CDR3 sequence (DNA): TGTGCCAGCAGCCGAGGATTAGTAGAGACCCAGTACTTC. This codes for CASSRGLVETQYF.

The chain employs TRBV7-9 and TRBJ2-7; D is unclear. The germline CDR1 and CDR2 sequences are SEHNR and FQNEAQ (reference sequence). Trimming took off 5 bases at V and 5 bases at J, with 16 bases between the two ends. The CDR3 consists of 14 residues. CDR3 protein: CASSHDPLQNEQYF. CDR3 coding DNA: TGTGCCAGCAGCCACGACCCCTTACAGAACGAGCAGTACTTC. Variable domain in full (rest from reference TRBV7-9 and TRBJ2-7): DTGVSQNPRHKITKRGQNVTFRCDPISEHNRLYWYRQTLGQGPEFLTYFQNEAQLEKSRLLSDRFSAERPKGSFSTLEIQRTEQGDSAMYLCASSHDPLQNEQYFGPGTRLTVT.

The chain joins TRBV12-5 to TRBJ1-1; D possibly corresponds to TRBD1 (6 bases). The CDR3 is made up of 14 amino acids. With 6 bases removed from V and 6 bases from J, the gap between germline ends came to 17 bases. Germline CDR1 reads LGHNT; CDR2 reads FRNRAP. The CDR3 reads CASGTGEQWAEAFF. CDR3 in DNA: TGTGCTAGTGGGACAGGAGAACAATGGGCTGAAGCTTTCTTT. Using reference TRBV12-5 and TRBJ1-1 for the parts outside the CDR3, the full variable domain is DARVTQTPRHKVTEMGQEVTMRCQPILGHNTVFWYRQTMMQGLELLAYFRNRAPLDDSGMPKDRFSAEMPDATLATLKIQPSEPRDSAVYFCASGTGEQWAEAFFGQGTRLTVV.

V usage is TRBV7-9 and J usage is TRBJ1-6, with TRBD1 as a possible D gene (5 bases). CDR3 length: 14 amino acids. Germline assignment: CDR1 SEHNR and CDR2 FQNEAQ (reference sequence). Deletions cut 1 base from V and 7 bases from J, with 8 bases between. The chain's CDR3 is CASSLGAGNSPLHF. The CDR3 DNA reads as TGTGCCAGCAGCTTAGGCGCAGGGAATTCACCCCTCCACTTT.

The V call is TRBV6-1, the J call TRBJ2-1; D may be TRBD1 (5 bases). Germline CDR1 reads MNHNS; CDR2 reads SASEGT. The CDR3 extends over 14 amino acids. V was pared by 10 bases and J by 2 bases, with 15 bases between. CDR3 sequence reads: CAITKGRTYNEQFF. The CDR3 nucleotides are TGTGCCATAACCAAGGGGCGAACCTACAATGAGCAGTTCTTC.

V and J are TRBV19 and TRBJ1-1; possible D gene TRBD1, 5 bases. The V end was cut by 3 bases, the J end by 1 base, with 15 bases between. Germline values: CDR1 LNHDA, CDR2 SQIVND (reference sequence). This CDR3 has 16 amino acids. The CDR3 DNA is TGTGCCAGTAGTATCCCCCCCCAGGACACGAACACTGAAGCTTTCTTT. This sequence encodes CASSIPPQDTNTEAFF.

The chain combines TRBV4-2 with TRBJ2-3; D is unresolved. The CDR3 runs 16 residues. The V end lost 4 bases, the J end lost 2 bases, and 16 bases lay between the germline ends. Germline assignment: CDR1 LGHNA and CDR2 YNFKEQ. The CDR3 here is CASSPSLAEYTDTQYF. CDR3 sequence (DNA): TGTGCCAGCAGCCCGAGTTTAGCTGAATACACAGATACGCAGTATTTT.

The CDR3 spells CASSSGQGQLQETQYF. The CDR3 nucleotides read TGCGCCAGCAGCTCAGGACAGGGCCAACTCCAAGAGACCCAGTACTTC. The chain couples TRBV5-1 to TRBJ2-5; 8 bases agree with TRBD1. CDR1 is SGHRS and CDR2 is YFSETQ in the germline V gene. J gave up 1 base and V 3 bases, and 8 bases lay outside the gene matches. The CDR3 sequence is 16 residues long.

This sequence joins TRBV5-6 and TRBJ1-4; tentative D call: TRBD1 (6 bases). Germline V gene data show CDR1 as SGHDT and CDR2 as YYEEEE. V was clipped by 0 bases and J by 6 bases, with 15 bases between them. The CDR3 sequence is 16 residues long. The CDR3 DNA reads TGTGCCAGCAGCTTGGGGCAGGGGAGACAGGATGAAAAACTGTTTTTT. This sequence encodes CASSLGQGRQDEKLFF.

This clone was detected only a few times. V gene TRBV28 combines with J gene TRBJ1-2, with 11 bases identical to TRBD1. The trim removed 3 bases at V and 3 bases at J, leaving 3 bases unmatched. Germline CDR1 MDHEN, CDR2 SYDVKM. The CDR3 spans 15 residues. CDR3 nucleotides: TGTGCCAGCAGTTTCTTGGACAGGGGGCACTATGGCTACACCTTC. Its translation is CASSFLDRGHYGYTF.

The chain joins TRBV10-3 to TRBJ1-4; tentatively, D is TRBD1 (6 bases). CDR1 and CDR2 (germline): ENHRY, SYGVKD. This CDR3 region has 17 residues. Deletions cut 0 bases from V and 8 bases from J, with 19 bases between. The CDR3 DNA reads TGTGCCATCAGTGAGTCTAAACAGGGCCCCATCTCAGAAAAACTGTTTTTT. Amino acids: CAISESKQGPISEKLFF.

The gene calls are TRBV9 and TRBJ2-3, with TRBD1 matching 10 bases. The V gene's germline CDR1 is SGDLS and CDR2 YYNGEE. After removal of 5 bases from V and 5 bases from J, the junction contained 11 bases not matched to a gene. The CDR3 runs 16 residues. Written as DNA, the CDR3 is TGTGCCAGCAGTGCCGGGAGACAGGGGGCAAGAGATACGCAGTATTTT. It is translated as CASSAGRQGARDTQYF.

As for this clone: Within the sample, other DNA sequences also encode this same CDR3. This sequence joins TRBV18 and TRBJ2-7; no clear D. Germline values: CDR1 KGHSH, CDR2 LQKENI. The CDR3 totals 12 residues. V lost 2 bases to trimming and J lost 1 base, with 3 bases between them. The CDR3 sequence: CASSPGSYEQYF. The CDR3, as DNA: TGTGCCAGCTCACCAGGGTCCTACGAGCAGTACTTC.

The chain recombines TRBV6-5 with TRBJ1-1; 7 bases agree with TRBD1. Germline loops: CDR1 MNHEY, CDR2 SVGAGI. The CDR3 extends over 14 amino acids. V was pared by 4 bases and J by 0 bases, with 2 bases of the junction left unmatched. The CDR3 region is CASSSGQMNTEAFF. The CDR3 DNA follows: TGTGCCAGCAGTTCGGGACAGATGAACACTGAAGCTTTCTTT.

The chain joins TRBV12-5 to TRBJ1-4, with D tentatively TRBD1 (6 bases). From germline, CDR1 is LGHNT and CDR2 FRNRAP. Deletions cut 5 bases from V and 5 bases from J, with 12 bases between. This CDR3 comprises 14 residues. The CDR3 spells CASGMGTLNEKLFF. In DNA form, the CDR3 reads TGTGCTAGTGGTATGGGGACACTGAATGAAAAACTGTTTTTT.

This rearrangement joins TRBV6-6 to TRBJ1-2, with D perhaps TRBD1 (5 bases). V gave up 4 bases and J gave up 6 bases, with 12 bases separating them. From germline, CDR1 is MNHNY and CDR2 SVGAGI (reference sequence). The CDR3 totals 13 residues. The CDR3 DNA sequence: TGTGCCAGCAGTTTGACAGTCCCCCATGGCTACACCTTC. Amino acids: CASSLTVPHGYTF.

The J gene is TRBJ1-2, the V gene TRBV6-6, with a weak D call TRBD1 (6 bases). The CDR3 length is 15 residues. Trimming removed 6 bases from V and 4 bases from J, with 18 bases in between. The germline gives CDR1 MNHNY, CDR2 SVGAGI (reference sequence). The CDR3 DNA reads as TGTGCCAGCAGAACGGACAGAGAGATCACCTATGGCTACACCTTC. Protein product: CASRTDREITYGYTF.

The chain recombines TRBV18 with TRBJ1-6; possible D gene TRBD1, 5 bases. Germline V gives CDR1 KGHSH, CDR2 LQKENI. There are 13 residues in the CDR3. Trimming shortened V by 3 bases and J by 7 bases, and 7 bases separated the two germline ends. CDR3 in DNA: TGTGCCAGCTCACCTGACAGAAATTCACCCCTCCACTTT. Protein product: CASSPDRNSPLHF.

The gene calls are TRBV5-4 and TRBJ1-2, with a possible D match to TRBD1 (6 bases). Deletions cut 4 bases from V and 4 bases from J, with 17 bases between. The CDR3 loop spans 15 amino acids. Germline V gene sequence: CDR1 SGHNT, CDR2 YYREEE (reference sequence). The CDR3: CASSPGTLEAYGYTF. The CDR3 nucleotides are TGTGCCAGCAGCCCCGGGACACTAGAGGCCTATGGCTACACCTTC.

The gene calls are TRBV6-1 and TRBJ1-1, with D uncertain. The CDR3 has 11 amino acids. V dropped 7 bases and J dropped 0 bases, with 3 bases sitting between them. Germline V gene sequence: CDR1 MNHNS, CDR2 SASEGT. The CDR3 DNA sequence: TGTGCCAGCACTATGAACACTGAAGCTTTCTTT. Protein: CASTMNTEAFF.